The count of the clone carrying this T cell receptor beta chain is one. Between the trimmed V and J ends, which lost 5 bases and 0 bases, there was a span of 23 bases. The CDR3 extends over 19 amino acids. The germline gives CDR1 SGHAT, CDR2 FQNNGV. These data come from a study of blood T cell repertoires in COVID-19. Turning to the study itself: Sites in the United States, Italy and Spain provided acute and convalescent COVID-19 samples.

Clinical histories supplied by participants themselves formed the basis of cohort assignment. The method was immunoSEQ multiplex PCR; TCRdb's version includes in-frame clones alone and lacks a portion of them. The repertoire consists of about 260,000 clones, with about 83% occurring once and the leading ten covering roughly 2%. The sequence was obtained from a woman between 50 and 59 years old who had recovered from COVID-19. The rearrangement links TRBV11-2 to TRBJ2-1; weak D call: TRBD1 (5 bases). The sample consisted of PBMCs or T cells enriched from blood (not recorded which). The CDR3 spells CASSQLGPRGYFSYNEQFF. CDR3 sequence (DNA): TGTGCCAGCAGCCAACTCGGGCCTAGGGGTTATTTCTCCTACAATGAGCAGTTCTTC.